The rows below give T cell receptor beta chains drawn from one sample of a study of CD8+ T cells in alopecia areata. The method was immunoSEQ multiplex PCR; TCRdb's version includes in-frame clones alone and lacks a portion of them. The table lists about 110,000 clones, roughly three fifths of them singletons. Sequencing used CD8+ T cells sorted from blood, obtained at week 24, from a patient treated with tofacitinib. The receptors shown here come from a human donor with alopecia areata. The CDR3 runs from the conserved cysteine through the conserved F or W. The D gene is left open where the match is weak. For some rows the clone size is stated as once, few or many, or as a class when expanded; others skip it.

cdr3_length	v_call	d_call	j_call	clone_size	cdr3_aa	cdr3_nt
13	TRBV5-6	NA	TRBJ2-3	NA	CASSPGGSTTQYF	TGTGCCAGCAGCCCCGGTGGCAGTACCACGCAGTATTTT
12	TRBV10-2	TRBD2	TRBJ2-2	NA	CASRGGNGELFF	TGCGCCAGCAGGGGGGGGAACGGGGAGCTGTTTTTT
12	TRBV29-1	NA	TRBJ1-1	NA	CSVQGFGTEAFF	TGCAGCGTCCAGGGGTTTGGCACTGAAGCTTTCTTT
14	TRBV5-6	NA	TRBJ2-7	few	CASSLGQGVYEQYF	TGTGCCAGCAGCTTGGGTCAGGGAGTCTACGAGCAGTACTTC
13	TRBV7-9	TRBD1	TRBJ2-5	few	CATDRAVDETQYF	TGTGCCACCGACAGGGCCGTGGATGAGACCCAGTACTTC
10	TRBV29-1	NA	TRBJ1-2	NA	CSVEDYGYTF	TGCAGCGTTGAGGACTATGGCTACACCTTC
17	TRBV19	NA	TRBJ1-6	few	CASSMTQQGRHNSPLHF	TGTGCCAGTAGTATGACTCAGCAGGGTCGGCATAATTCACCCCTCCACTTT
15	TRBV4-3	NA	TRBJ2-1	few	CASSEGRSSYNEQFF	TGCGCCAGCAGTGAAGGAAGGAGCTCCTACAATGAGCAGTTCTTC
12	TRBV29-1	NA	TRBJ1-2	NA	CSVLEDLGGYTF	TGCAGCGTTCTCGAAGACCTCGGTGGCTACACCTTC
13	TRBV2	NA	TRBJ2-3	NA	CASTWDFTDTQYF	TGTGCCAGCACCTGGGACTTCACAGATACGCAGTATTTT
15	TRBV5-1	NA	TRBJ1-3	NA	CASSLGGHSGNTIYF	TGCGCCAGCAGCTTGGGGGGACACTCTGGAAACACCATATATTTT
13	TRBV10-2	NA	TRBJ2-3	NA	CASSETGSDTQYF	TGCGCCAGCAGTGAAACAGGGTCAGATACGCAGTATTTT
14	TRBV10-3	NA	TRBJ1-5	NA	CAIRLPKKNQPQHF	TGTGCCATCCGACTCCCAAAGAAAAATCAGCCCCAGCATTTT
15	TRBV10-3	TRBD1	TRBJ1-2	few	CAISEEGGQIYGYTF	TGTGCCATCAGTGAGGAAGGGGGACAGATATATGGCTACACCTTC
15	TRBV5-1	TRBD1	TRBJ1-3	NA	CASSLDRGPGNTIYF	TGCGCCAGCAGCTTGGACAGGGGGCCCGGAAACACCATATATTTT
12	TRBV6-6	NA	TRBJ1-1	NA	CASSLGGPEAFF	TGTGCCAGCAGCTTAGGGGGACCTGAAGCTTTCTTT